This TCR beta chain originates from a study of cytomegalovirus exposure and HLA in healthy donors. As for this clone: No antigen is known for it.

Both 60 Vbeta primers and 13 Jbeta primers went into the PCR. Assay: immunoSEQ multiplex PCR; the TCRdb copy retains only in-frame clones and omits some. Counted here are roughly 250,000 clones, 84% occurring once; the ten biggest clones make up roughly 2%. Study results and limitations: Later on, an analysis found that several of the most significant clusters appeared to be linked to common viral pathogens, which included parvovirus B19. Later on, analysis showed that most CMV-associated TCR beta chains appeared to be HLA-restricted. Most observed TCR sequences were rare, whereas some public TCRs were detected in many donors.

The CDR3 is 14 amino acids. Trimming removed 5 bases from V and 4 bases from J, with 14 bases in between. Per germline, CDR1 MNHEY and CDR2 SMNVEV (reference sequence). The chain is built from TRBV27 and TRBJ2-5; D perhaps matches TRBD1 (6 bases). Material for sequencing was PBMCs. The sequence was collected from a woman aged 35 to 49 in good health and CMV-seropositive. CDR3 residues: CASSPQGLRETQYF. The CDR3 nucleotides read TGTGCCAGCAGTCCACAGGGTCTCCGAGAGACCCAGTACTTC.